These 15 T cell receptor beta chains were all obtained from the same sample, sequenced in a study of cytomegalovirus exposure and HLA in healthy donors. Vbeta (60) and Jbeta (13) primers were used in the PCR. TCRdb's copy holds only in-frame clones and misses some; the assay was immunoSEQ multiplex PCR. Of 30,000 to 40,000 clones in the sample, about four fifths were seen once. The sample comprised PBMCs. These receptors all stem from a woman aged 40 to 55 in good health and CMV-seronegative.

The V and J genes are TRBV19 and TRBJ1-2, with 9 positions matching TRBD1. V gave up 3 bases and J gave up 4 bases; unmatched junction bases: 3. CDR1 is LNHDA and CDR2 is SQIVND in the germline V gene (reference sequence). The CDR3 has 14 residues. The CDR3 DNA reads as TGTGCCAGTAGTATTAAGACAGGGGGCTATGGCTACACCTTC. Its translation is CASSIKTGGYGYTF.

The V gene is TRBV7-9, the J gene TRBJ1-6; a weak D match, TRBD1 (5 bases). Germline CDR1 SEHNR, CDR2 FQNEAQ (reference sequence). Between the trimmed V and J ends, which lost 5 bases and 8 bases, there was a span of 10 bases. The CDR3 covers 13 residues. The CDR3 coding sequence is TGTGCCAGCAGCGCCGCCAGGGATTCACCCCTCCACTTT. Amino acid sequence: CASSAARDSPLHF.

The chain recombines TRBV11-2 with TRBJ1-6; TRBD1 matches 7 bases. V was pared by 4 bases and J by 7 bases, with 7 bases of the junction left unmatched. The CDR3 runs 15 residues. The V gene's germline CDR1 is SGHAT and CDR2 FQNNGV. In nucleotides, the CDR3 is TGTGCCAGCAGCTCCCGTGGCAGGGGGAATTCACCCCTCCACTTT. The encoded protein is CASSSRGRGNSPLHF.

Only a few counts were recorded for this clone. V gene TRBV4-3 combines with J gene TRBJ2-3, with D unresolved. CDR1 is LGHNA and CDR2 is YSLEER in the germline V gene. V was shortened by 4 bases and J by 6 bases, with 14 bases between the two germline ends. The CDR3 covers 14 residues. CDR3 amino acids: CASSPSRYWDTQYF. The CDR3 coding sequence is TGCGCCAGCAGCCCTTCGAGGTATTGGGATACGCAGTATTTT.

This sequence joins TRBV19 and TRBJ2-7, with D perhaps TRBD2 (6 bases). The V gene lost 3 bases and the J gene lost 0 bases, with 18 bases spanning the gap. CDR1 is LNHDA and CDR2 is SQIVND in the germline V gene (reference sequence). This CDR3 is built from 17 residues. CDR3 amino acids: CASSMRPTSYDSYEQYF. CDR3 DNA sequence: TGTGCCAGTAGTATGAGGCCGACTAGTTACGACTCCTACGAGCAGTACTTC.

This rearrangement joins TRBV28 to TRBJ1-1; D remains unclear. V gave up 3 bases and J gave up 6 bases, with 8 bases separating them. Per germline, CDR1 MDHEN and CDR2 SYDVKM. CDR3 length: 12 residues. CDR3 nucleotides: TGTGCCAGCAGTTTTCCCTACGCTGAAGCTTTCTTT. This codes for CASSFPYAEAFF.

This clone was recorded once. The chain employs TRBV5-4 and TRBJ1-2; TRBD1 matches 9 bases. The ends lost 3 bases at V and 6 bases at J; junction bases unmatched: 9. The CDR3 spans 15 residues. Germline loops: CDR1 SGHNT, CDR2 YYREEE (reference sequence). CDR3 DNA: TGTGCCAGCAGCTCGCCGGGACAGGGTGCGGATGGCTACACCTTC. Translation: CASSSPGQGADGYTF.

This clone occurred once. CDR3 in DNA: TGTGCCAGCAGCTCACAGGGGGCTGAGACCCAGTACTTC. Residues: CASSSQGAETQYF. This chain links TRBV5-4 with TRBJ2-5; 9 nucleotides agree with TRBD1. There are 13 residues in the CDR3. Germline V CDR1 and CDR2: SGHNT, YYREEE (reference sequence). Losses at the gene ends were 3 bases for V and 5 bases for J; bases not matched to a gene: 2.

CDR3 region: CASGGQDIAKNIQYF. The CDR3 coding sequence is TGTGCCAGCGGGGGCCAGGATATAGCCAAAAACATTCAGTACTTC. This chain joins TRBV28 and TRBJ2-4, with D possibly matching TRBD1 (6 bases). CDR3 length: 15 amino acids. From germline, CDR1 is MDHEN and CDR2 SYDVKM. Trimming cost V 8 bases and J 0 bases, with 14 bases left between them.

This chain joins TRBV9 and TRBJ1-3; 12 bases fit TRBD1. Germline V gene sequence: CDR1 SGDLS, CDR2 YYNGEE. The CDR3 spans 16 residues. With V trimmed by 4 bases and J by 1 base, 3 bases remained unmatched. CDR3: CASSSGQGASGNTIYF. CDR3 coding DNA: TGTGCCAGCAGCTCGGGACAGGGGGCGTCTGGAAACACCATATATTTT. The full variable domain, rest sourced from reference TRBV9 and TRBJ1-3, is DSGVTQTPKHLITATGQRVTLRCSPRSGDLSVYWYQQSLDQGLQFLIQYYNGEERAKGNILERFSAQQFPDLHSELNLSSLELGDSALYFCASSSGQGASGNTIYFGEGSWLTVV.

The V gene is TRBV7-2, the J gene TRBJ1-5; 9 positions match TRBD1. Germline lookup yields CDR1 SGHTA and CDR2 FQGNSA. Losses at the gene ends were 3 bases for V and 5 bases for J; bases not matched to a gene: 5. The CDR3 loop spans 15 amino acids. The CDR3 region is CASSFAGQGYQPQHF. The CDR3 DNA is TGTGCCAGCAGCTTTGCGGGACAGGGATATCAGCCCCAGCATTTT.

This chain uses TRBV6-4 with TRBJ1-6; D uncertain. The CDR3 spans 13 residues. V was pared by 6 bases and J by 9 bases, with 12 bases between. CDR1 MRHNA and CDR2 SNTAGT come from the germline V gene. The CDR3 DNA reads TGTGCCAGCAGCGAGAGGTTAGGTTCACCCCTCCACTTT. As protein: CASSERLGSPLHF.

The rearrangement joins TRBV9 to TRBJ2-7, with 11 bases matching TRBD2. The CDR3 totals 16 residues. The ends lost 3 bases at V and 2 bases at J; junction bases unmatched: 7. Germline V lookup: CDR1 SGDLS, CDR2 YYNGEE. The CDR3 region is CASSETSGDTAYEQYF. As DNA, the CDR3 is TGTGCCAGCAGCGAGACTAGCGGGGATACGGCCTACGAGCAGTACTTC.

The CDR3 region has the DNA TGTGCCAGCAGTTATGCGGACAGAATGAACACTGAAGCTTTCTTT. As protein: CASSYADRMNTEAFF. This chain connects TRBV6-5 to TRBJ1-1; D might be TRBD1 (6 bases). Between the trimmed V and J ends, which lost 3 bases and 0 bases, there was a span of 11 bases. Germline assignment: CDR1 MNHEY and CDR2 SVGAGI. This CDR3 has 15 residues.

V is TRBV7-2 and J is TRBJ1-2; TRBD1 matches at 11 bases. Germline V gives CDR1 SGHTA, CDR2 FQGNSA. Trimming took 5 bases from V and 5 from J; bases not matched to a gene: 7. The CDR3 sequence is 15 residues long. The CDR3 spells CASSQTGTGGYGYTF. The CDR3, as DNA: TGTGCCAGCAGCCAAACCGGGACAGGGGGATATGGCTACACCTTC.